Detailed here is one T cell receptor (beta chain). Its antigen is currently unknown. The data are from a study of cytomegalovirus exposure and HLA in healthy donors. General study results and limits: In a later analysis, specific HLA alleles were associated with more than 15,000 TCR beta sequences at a 0.05 false discovery rate. Earlier analysis found most TCR beta V segments productive about 90% or about 30% of the time. Some V segments, TRBV6-2 and TRBV6-3 among them, were indistinguishable and were therefore excluded.

This CDR3 comprises 17 residues. CDR1 SEHNR and CDR2 FQNEAQ come from the germline V gene (reference sequence). V trimming: 5 bases; J trimming: 3 bases; junction bases outside the gene matches: 12. The study ran its PCR with 60 Vbeta and 13 Jbeta primers. Produced via immunoSEQ multiplex PCR; TCRdb's table is partial and in-frame only. The data hold around 180,000 clones, with about 77% observed a single time. This TCR was recovered from a young woman in good health and CMV-seropositive. V gene TRBV7-9 combines with J gene TRBJ2-3; 9 nucleotides line up with TRBD2. What was sequenced was PBMCs. The chain's CDR3 is CASSPKPGTSNTDTQYF. CDR3 DNA sequence: TGTGCCAGCAGCCCCAAACCCGGGACTAGCAATACAGATACGCAGTATTTT.